The sequence of this TCR beta chain was determined in a study of PD-1 blockade in classical Hodgkin lymphoma. Points from the study as a whole: Nothing has yet pinned down what causes the repertoire differences, possibly disease activity or prior therapy. Reported findings placed baseline TCR diversity lower in newly diagnosed patients (compared with healthy donors).

With respect to this clone: Its antigen is still unknown.

Time point given: newly diagnosed, previously untreated cHL patient sample. Isolation of CD4+ T cells from thawed PBMCs was performed by magnetic negative selection. CDR3 length: 14 residues. V lost 2 bases, J lost 6 bases, and 10 bases lay in between. The germline V gene has CDR1 LGHNA and CDR2 YSLEER. Repertoires were generated with immunoSEQ multiplex PCR, while TCRdb's copy carries only in-frame clones and drops some. The sample consists of tens of thousands of clones, 75% to 90% of them appearing once. The rearrangement uses TRBV4-3 and TRBJ2-2; D is ambiguous. This clonotype was obtained from a human donor with classical Hodgkin lymphoma. The sequencing input was CD4+ T cells from blood. For the CDR3, the DNA is TGCGCCAGCAGCCAACTCGCTTACGCCGGGGAGCTGTTTTTT. Translation gives CASSQLAYAGELFF.